The present T cell receptor beta chain was sequenced within a study of T cell repertoires in aging, cancer and after chemotherapy (dated by TCRdb to about 2019). About the study as a whole: The donors fell into six age groups ranging from 30 or younger to 70 or older, and each group had at least three individuals. TCR repertoires from healthy donor controls were recorded over periods of several months to years and showed clear clonal overlap between repeated samplings. In total, the full dataset held about 8.8 million TCR reads. Peripheral blood TCR beta repertoires from healthy donors and cancer patients were profiled to examine immunoaging and T cell reconstitution after chemotherapy. Alongside some 96 healthy donors serving as a reference group, the cohort included roughly 220 cancer patients, of whom some 90 had hematological cancers and some 130 had solid cancers.

CDR1 and CDR2 were assigned from the germline V gene as MNHNS and SASEGT. V is trimmed back by 6 bases and J by 5 bases, and the junction contains 9 bases that no gene match accounts for. There are 15 amino acids in the CDR3, from cysteine to phenylalanine inclusive. Only the CDR3 portion is preserved as DNA: 45 bases, with reading frame beginning at the first base. TCR beta rearrangements were amplified from genomic DNA extracted from peripheral blood rather than from sorted cells or RNA. Overall study results and their limits: According to the authors, the repertoire data do not allow conclusions to be drawn about immunological memory after chemotherapy. Compared with age-matched healthy donors, untreated patients with either hematological or solid cancers had significantly lower TCR diversity in the blood along with higher clonality. In healthy donors, the decline in TCR diversity with age was mainly due to loss of richness, whereas in cancer patients loss of evenness also played a role. In both cancer cohorts, median generation probability rose over the chemotherapy interval, which suggests that the repertoire was reconstituted through rebound thymic output.

Using a mixed TRB-A/B primer pool, multiplex touch-down PCR amplified rearranged TRB sequences covering the V, D and J segments. Two consecutive PCR reactions with Phusion HS II polymerase added Illumina adapters and sample indices to the amplicons. Amplicons were gel-purified with the NucleoSpin Gel and PCR Clean-up kit, then checked with Qubit and an Agilent 2100 Bioanalyzer. The libraries were sequenced on an Illumina MiSeq with 600-cycle, single-indexed, paired-end runs. As for the original processing: MiXCR versions 2.12 and 3.0.5 were used to process TRB sequences. Each unique CDR3 nucleotide sequence was treated as one clone, and only productive sequences with two or more reads were kept. Repertoire metrics included Shannon diversity, evenness, clonality (one minus evenness), and alpha-parameterized diversity profiles from alpha 0 to 5. The IGoR algorithm was used to calculate generation probabilities of clones in the paired pre- and post-chemotherapy samples. Through fastp at Q25 and MiXCR, TCRdb rebuilt clones from the public reads, retaining in-frame beta chains. Every distinct CDR3 protein forms one entry, paired with its most common genes and DNA. The V and J calls follow TCRdb's processing rather than the paper's. A total of over 10,000 distinct CDR3 sequences appear in this sample, around 20% of them only once. The biggest ten clones account for 4.5% to 6% of the sample.

Within its sample, this clonotype is medium-sized (0.01 to 0.1%). Its antigen is not yet known. No base qualities exist here, and no much larger clone lies one base off it. The V and J genes are TRBV6-1 and TRBJ1-2, with 10 central nucleotides matching TRBD1. Sequencing used blood. The sequence derives from a human donor in good health. The base sequence is TGTGCCAGCAGGAGTGGGGGGACAGGGGATTATGGCTACACCTTC. The translation is CASRSGGTGDYGYTF.